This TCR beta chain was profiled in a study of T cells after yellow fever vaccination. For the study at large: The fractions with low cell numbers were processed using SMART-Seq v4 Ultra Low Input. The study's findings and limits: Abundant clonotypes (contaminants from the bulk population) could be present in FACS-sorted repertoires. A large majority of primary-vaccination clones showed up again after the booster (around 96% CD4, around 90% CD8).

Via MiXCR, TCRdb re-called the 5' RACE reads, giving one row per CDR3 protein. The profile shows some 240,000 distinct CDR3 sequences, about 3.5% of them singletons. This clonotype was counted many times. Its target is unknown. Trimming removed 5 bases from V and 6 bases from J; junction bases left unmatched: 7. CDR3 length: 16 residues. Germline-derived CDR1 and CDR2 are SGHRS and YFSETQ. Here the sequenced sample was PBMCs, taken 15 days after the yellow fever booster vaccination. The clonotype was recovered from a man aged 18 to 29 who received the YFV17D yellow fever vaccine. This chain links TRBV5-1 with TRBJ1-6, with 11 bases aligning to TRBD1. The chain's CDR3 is CASSRGQGVSNSPLHF. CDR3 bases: TGCGCCAGCAGTCGGGGACAGGGGGTGTCTAATTCACCCCTCCACTTT.